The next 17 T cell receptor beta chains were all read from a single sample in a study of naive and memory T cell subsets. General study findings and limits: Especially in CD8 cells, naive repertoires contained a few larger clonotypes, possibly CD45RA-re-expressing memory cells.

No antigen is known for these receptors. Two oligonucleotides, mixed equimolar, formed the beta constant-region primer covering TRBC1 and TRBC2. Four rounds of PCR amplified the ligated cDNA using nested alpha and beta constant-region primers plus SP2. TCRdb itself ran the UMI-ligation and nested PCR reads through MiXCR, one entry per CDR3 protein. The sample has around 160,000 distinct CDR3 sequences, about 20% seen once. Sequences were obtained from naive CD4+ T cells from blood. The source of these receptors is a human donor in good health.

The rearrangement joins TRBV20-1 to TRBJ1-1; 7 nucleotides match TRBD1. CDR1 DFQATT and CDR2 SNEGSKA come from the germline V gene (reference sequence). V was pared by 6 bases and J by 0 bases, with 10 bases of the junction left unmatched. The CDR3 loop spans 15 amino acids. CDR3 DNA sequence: TGCAGTGCAAATCGGGACAGCCTGATGAACACTGAAGCTTTCTTT. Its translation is CSANRDSLMNTEAFF.

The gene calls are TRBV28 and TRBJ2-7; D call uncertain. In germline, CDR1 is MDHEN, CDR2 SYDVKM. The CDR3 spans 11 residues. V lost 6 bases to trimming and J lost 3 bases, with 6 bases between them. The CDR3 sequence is CASSVNYEQYF. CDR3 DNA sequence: TGTGCCAGCAGCGTGAACTACGAGCAGTACTTC.

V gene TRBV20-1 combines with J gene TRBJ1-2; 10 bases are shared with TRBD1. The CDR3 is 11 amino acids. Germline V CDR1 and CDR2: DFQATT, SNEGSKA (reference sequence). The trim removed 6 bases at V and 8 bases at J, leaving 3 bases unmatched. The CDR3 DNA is TGCAGTGCCCGACAGGGGGCGGGCTACACCTTC. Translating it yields CSARQGAGYTF.

In DNA, the CDR3 is TGCGCCAGCAGTGCTATGATCCCTAGGGATGAGCAGTTCTTC. It encodes CASSAMIPRDEQFF. The rearrangement joins TRBV5-1 to TRBJ2-1, with no clear D. Germline CDR1 reads SGHRS; CDR2 reads YFSETQ. There are 14 residues in the CDR3. V shed 5 bases and J shed 8 bases, with 17 bases lying between them.

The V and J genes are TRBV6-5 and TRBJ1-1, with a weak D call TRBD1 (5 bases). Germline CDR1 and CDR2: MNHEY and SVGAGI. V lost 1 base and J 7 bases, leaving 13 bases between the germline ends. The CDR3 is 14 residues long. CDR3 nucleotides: TGTGCCAGCAGTTACTTCTACCGACAGAGTGAAGCTTTCTTT. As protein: CASSYFYRQSEAFF.

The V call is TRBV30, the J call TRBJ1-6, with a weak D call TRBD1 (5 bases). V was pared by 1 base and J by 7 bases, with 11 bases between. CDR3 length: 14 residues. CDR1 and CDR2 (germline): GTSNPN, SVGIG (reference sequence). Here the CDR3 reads CAWSEQVVNSPLHF. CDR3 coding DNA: TGTGCCTGGAGTGAACAGGTCGTGAATTCACCCCTCCACTTT.

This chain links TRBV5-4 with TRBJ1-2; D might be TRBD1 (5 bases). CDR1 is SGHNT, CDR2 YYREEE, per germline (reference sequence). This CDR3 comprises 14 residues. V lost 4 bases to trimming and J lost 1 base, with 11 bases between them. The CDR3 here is CASSRQTLNYGYTF. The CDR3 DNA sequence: TGTGCCAGCAGCCGACAGACTCTTAACTATGGCTACACCTTC. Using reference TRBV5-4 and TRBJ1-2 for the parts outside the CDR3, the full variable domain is ETGVTQSPTHLIKTRGQQVTLRCSSQSGHNTVSWYQQALGQGPQFIFQYYREEENGRGNFPPRFSGLQFPNYSSELNVNALELDDSALYLCASSRQTLNYGYTFGSGTRLTVV.

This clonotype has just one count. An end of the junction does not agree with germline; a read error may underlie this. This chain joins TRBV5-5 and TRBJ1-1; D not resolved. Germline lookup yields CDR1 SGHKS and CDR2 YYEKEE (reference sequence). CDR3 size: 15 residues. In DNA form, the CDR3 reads TGTGTCAGCAGCTTGGCCGGTGCGGTTAACACTGAAGCTTTCTTT. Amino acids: CVSSLAGAVNTEAFF.

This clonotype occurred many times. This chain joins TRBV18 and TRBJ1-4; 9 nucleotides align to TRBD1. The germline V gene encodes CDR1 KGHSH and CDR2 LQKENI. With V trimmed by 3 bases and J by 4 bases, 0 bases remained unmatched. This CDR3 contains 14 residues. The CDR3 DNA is TGTGCCAGCTCACCGGGACAGGGTAATGAAAAACTGTTTTTT. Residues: CASSPGQGNEKLFF.

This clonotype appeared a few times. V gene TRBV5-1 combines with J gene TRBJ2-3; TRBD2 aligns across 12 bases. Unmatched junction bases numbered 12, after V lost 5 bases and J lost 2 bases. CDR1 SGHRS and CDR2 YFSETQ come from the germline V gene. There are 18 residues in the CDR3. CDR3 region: CASRRSITSGGITDTQYF. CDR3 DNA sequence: TGCGCCAGCAGAAGGTCGATTACTAGCGGGGGGATCACAGATACGCAGTATTTT.

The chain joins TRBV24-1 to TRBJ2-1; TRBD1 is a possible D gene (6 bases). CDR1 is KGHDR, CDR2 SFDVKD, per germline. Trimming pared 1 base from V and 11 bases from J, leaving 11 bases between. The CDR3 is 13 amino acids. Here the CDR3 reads CATSDFPGQKQFF. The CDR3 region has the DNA TGTGCCACCAGTGATTTCCCCGGACAGAAGCAGTTCTTC.

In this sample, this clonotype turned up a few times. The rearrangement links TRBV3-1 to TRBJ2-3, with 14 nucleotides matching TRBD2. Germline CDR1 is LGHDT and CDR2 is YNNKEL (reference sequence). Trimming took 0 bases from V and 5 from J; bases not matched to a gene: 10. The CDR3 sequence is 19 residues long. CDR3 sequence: CASSQEYPGTSGRRDTQYF. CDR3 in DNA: TGTGCCAGCAGCCAAGAATACCCAGGGACTAGCGGGAGACGAGATACGCAGTATTTT.

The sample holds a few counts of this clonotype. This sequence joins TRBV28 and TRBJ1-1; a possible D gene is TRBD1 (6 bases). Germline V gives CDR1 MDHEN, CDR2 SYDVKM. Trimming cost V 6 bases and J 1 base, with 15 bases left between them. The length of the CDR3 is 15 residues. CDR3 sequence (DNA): TGTGCCAGCAGAGGCGGGGGGCTGCGGAACACTGAAGCTTTCTTT. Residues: CASRGGGLRNTEAFF.

The CDR3 DNA reads as TGTGCCAGCAGTTTGGAGGGACCCACCTACGAGCAGTACTTC. Translation: CASSLEGPTYEQYF. The V call is TRBV28, the J call TRBJ2-7, with D perhaps TRBD2 (6 bases). The V gene's germline CDR1 is MDHEN and CDR2 SYDVKM. This CDR3 region has 14 residues. Between the trimmed V and J ends, which lost 3 bases and 2 bases, there was a span of 11 bases. The complete variable domain, with remaining parts taken from reference TRBV28 and TRBJ2-7, reads DVKVTQSSRYLVKRTGEKVFLECVQDMDHENMFWYRQDPGLGLRLIYFSYDVKMKEKGDIPEGYSVSREKKERFSLILESASTNQTSMYLCASSLEGPTYEQYFGPGTRLTVT.

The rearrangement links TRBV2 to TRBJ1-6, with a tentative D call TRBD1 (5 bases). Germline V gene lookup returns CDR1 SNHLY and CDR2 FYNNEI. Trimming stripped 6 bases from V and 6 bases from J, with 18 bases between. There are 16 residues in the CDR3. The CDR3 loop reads CASSLRGQPTNSPLHF. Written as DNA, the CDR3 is TGTGCCAGCAGCCTCCGGGGCCAGCCTACTAATTCACCCCTCCACTTT.

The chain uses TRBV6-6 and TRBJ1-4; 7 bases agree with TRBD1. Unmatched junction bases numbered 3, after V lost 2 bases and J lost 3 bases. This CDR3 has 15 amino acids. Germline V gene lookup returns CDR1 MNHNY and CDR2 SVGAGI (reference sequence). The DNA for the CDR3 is TGTGCCAGCAGTTACGCGGACAGGTCTAATGAAAAACTGTTTTTT. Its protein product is CASSYADRSNEKLFF.

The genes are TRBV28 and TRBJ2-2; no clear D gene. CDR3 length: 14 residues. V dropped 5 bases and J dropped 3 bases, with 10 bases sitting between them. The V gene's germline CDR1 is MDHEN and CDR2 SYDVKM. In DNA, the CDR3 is TGTGCCAGCAGTCCCGTTCGTTACACCGGGGAGCTGTTTTTT. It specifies CASSPVRYTGELFF.